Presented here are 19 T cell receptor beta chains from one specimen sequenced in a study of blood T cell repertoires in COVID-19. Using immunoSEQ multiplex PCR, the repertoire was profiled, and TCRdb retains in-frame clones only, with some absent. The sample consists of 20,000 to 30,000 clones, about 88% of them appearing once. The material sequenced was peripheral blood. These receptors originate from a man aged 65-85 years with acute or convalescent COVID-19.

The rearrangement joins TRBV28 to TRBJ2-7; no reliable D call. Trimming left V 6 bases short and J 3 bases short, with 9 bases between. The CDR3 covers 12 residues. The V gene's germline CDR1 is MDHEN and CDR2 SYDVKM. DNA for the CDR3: TGTGCCAGCAGCCTACCGCGCTACGAGCAGTACTTC. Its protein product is CASSLPRYEQYF.

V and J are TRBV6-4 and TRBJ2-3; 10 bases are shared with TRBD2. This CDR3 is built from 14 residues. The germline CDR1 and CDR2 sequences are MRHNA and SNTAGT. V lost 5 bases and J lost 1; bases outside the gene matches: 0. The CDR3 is CASSLAGGTDTQYF. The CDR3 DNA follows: TGTGCCAGCAGTCTAGCGGGGGGCACAGATACGCAGTATTTT.

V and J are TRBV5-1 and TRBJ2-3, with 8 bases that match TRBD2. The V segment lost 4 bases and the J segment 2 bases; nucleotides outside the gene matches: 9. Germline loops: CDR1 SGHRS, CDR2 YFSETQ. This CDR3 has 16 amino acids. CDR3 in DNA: TGCGCCAGCAGCCCCGGTAGCGGGGTTGACACAGATACGCAGTATTTT. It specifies CASSPGSGVDTDTQYF. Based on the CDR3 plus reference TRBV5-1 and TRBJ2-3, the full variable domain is KAGVTQTPRYLIKTRGQQVTLSCSPISGHRSVSWYQQTPGQGLQFLFEYFSETQRNKGNFPGRFSGRQFSNSRSEMNVSTLELGDSALYLCASSPGSGVDTDTQYFGPGTRLTVL.

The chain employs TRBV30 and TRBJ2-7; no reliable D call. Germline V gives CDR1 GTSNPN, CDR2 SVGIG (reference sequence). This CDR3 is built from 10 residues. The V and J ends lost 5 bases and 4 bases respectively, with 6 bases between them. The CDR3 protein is CAWGAYEQYF. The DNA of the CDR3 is TGTGCCTGGGGCGCGTACGAGCAGTACTTC.

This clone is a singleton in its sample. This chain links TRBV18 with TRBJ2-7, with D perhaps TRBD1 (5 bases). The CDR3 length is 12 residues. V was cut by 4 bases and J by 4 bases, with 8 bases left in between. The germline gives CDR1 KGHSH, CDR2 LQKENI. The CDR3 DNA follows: TGTGCCAGCTCACACAGACAGTACGAGCAGTACTTC. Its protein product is CASSHRQYEQYF.

The DNA for the CDR3 is TGTGCCAGCAGTCTTAGCGGGGGGGTCTACGAGCAGTACTTC. Its translation: CASSLSGGVYEQYF. This chain links TRBV27 with TRBJ2-7; 11 bases are a match to TRBD2. The CDR3 covers 14 residues. Germline assignment: CDR1 MNHEY and CDR2 SMNVEV (reference sequence). Trimming cost V 5 bases and J 3 bases; bases outside gene matches: 3.

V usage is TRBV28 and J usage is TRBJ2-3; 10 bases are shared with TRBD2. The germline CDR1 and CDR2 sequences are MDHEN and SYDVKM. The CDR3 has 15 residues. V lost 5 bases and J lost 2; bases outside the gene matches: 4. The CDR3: CASSKGLANTDTQYF. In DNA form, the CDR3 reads TGTGCCAGCAGTAAGGGACTAGCGAACACAGATACGCAGTATTTT.

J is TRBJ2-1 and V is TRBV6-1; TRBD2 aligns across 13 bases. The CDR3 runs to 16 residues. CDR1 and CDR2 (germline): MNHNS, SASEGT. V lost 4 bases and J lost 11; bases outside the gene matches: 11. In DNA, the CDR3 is TGTGCCAGCAGTGCCGGACTAGCGGGGGTTGAAGGGAAGCAGTTCTTC. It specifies CASSAGLAGVEGKQFF.

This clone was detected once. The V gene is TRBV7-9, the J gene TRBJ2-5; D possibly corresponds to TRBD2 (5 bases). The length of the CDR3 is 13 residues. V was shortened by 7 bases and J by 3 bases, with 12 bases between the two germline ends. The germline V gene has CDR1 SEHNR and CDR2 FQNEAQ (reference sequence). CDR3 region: CASNPNGEETQYF. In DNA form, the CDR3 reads TGTGCCAGCAACCCGAACGGGGAAGAGACCCAGTACTTC.

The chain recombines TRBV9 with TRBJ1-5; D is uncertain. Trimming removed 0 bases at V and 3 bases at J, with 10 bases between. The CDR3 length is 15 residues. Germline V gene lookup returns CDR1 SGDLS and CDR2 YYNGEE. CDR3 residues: CASSVGSDFNQPQHF. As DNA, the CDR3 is TGTGCCAGCAGCGTAGGATCAGACTTCAATCAGCCCCAGCATTTT.

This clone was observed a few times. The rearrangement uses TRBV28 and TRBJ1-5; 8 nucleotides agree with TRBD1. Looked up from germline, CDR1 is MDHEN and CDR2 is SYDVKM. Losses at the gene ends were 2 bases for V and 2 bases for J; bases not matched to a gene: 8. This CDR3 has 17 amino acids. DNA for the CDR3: TGTGCCAGCAGTTTACAGGGGGCTTTCGTTCGCAATCAGCCCCAGCATTTT. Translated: CASSLQGAFVRNQPQHF.

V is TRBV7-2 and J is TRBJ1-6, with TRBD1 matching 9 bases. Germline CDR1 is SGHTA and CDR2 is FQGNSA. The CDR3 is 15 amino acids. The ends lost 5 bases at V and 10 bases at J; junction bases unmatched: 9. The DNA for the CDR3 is TGTGCCAGCAGCACCGGAACAGGGGGCTGGTCACCCCTCCACTTT. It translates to CASSTGTGGWSPLHF.

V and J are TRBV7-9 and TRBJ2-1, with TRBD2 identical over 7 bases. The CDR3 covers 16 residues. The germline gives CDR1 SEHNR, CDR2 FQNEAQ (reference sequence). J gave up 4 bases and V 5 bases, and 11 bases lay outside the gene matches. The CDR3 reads CASSAHGPGLYNEQFF. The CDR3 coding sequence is TGTGCCAGCAGCGCCCATGGTCCGGGACTATACAATGAGCAGTTCTTC.

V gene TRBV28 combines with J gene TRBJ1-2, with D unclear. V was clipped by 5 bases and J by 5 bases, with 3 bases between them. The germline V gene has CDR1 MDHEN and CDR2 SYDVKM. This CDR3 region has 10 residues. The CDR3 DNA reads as TGTGCCAGCAGTCAGTATGGCTACACCTTC. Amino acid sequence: CASSQYGYTF.

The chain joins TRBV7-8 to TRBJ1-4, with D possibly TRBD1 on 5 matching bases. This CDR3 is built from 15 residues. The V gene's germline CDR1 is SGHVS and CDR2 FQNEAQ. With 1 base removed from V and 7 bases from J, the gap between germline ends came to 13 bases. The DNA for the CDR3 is TGTGCCAGCAGCTTAGAGGGGCTCTTTAGTGAAAAACTGTTTTTT. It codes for CASSLEGLFSEKLFF.

The CDR3 nucleotides read TGTGCCAGCAGCCCAATGAACACTGAAGCTTTCTTT. It yields the protein CASSPMNTEAFF. This rearrangement joins TRBV6-5 to TRBJ1-1; D gene ambiguous. Trimming stripped 6 bases from V and 0 bases from J, with 5 bases between. This CDR3 spans 12 amino acids. Per the germline V gene, CDR1 is MNHEY and CDR2 is SVGAGI.

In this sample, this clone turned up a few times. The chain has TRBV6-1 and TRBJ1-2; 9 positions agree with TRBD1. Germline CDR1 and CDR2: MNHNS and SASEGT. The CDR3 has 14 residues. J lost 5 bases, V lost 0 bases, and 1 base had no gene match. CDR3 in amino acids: CASSEAGQGYGYTF. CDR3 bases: TGTGCCAGCAGTGAAGCGGGACAGGGTTATGGCTACACCTTC.

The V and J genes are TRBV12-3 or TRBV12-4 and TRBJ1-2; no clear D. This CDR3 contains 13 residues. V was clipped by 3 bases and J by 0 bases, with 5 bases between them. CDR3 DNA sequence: TGTGCCAGCAGTTTGGCTTCTAACTATGGCTACACCTTC. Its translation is CASSLASNYGYTF.

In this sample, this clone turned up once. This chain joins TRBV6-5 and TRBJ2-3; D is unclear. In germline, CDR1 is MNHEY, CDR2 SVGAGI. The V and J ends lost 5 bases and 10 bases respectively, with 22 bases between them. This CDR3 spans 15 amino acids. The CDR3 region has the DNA TGTGCCAGCAGTCTCTCGAAGGCTGGCGGATGGGCGCAGTATTTT. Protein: CASSLSKAGGWAQYF.